Each of the 10 T cell receptor beta chains below was sequenced from the same sample in a study of molecular identifiers for immune sequencing clone quantification. TCRdb re-derived calls from the PCR reads in MiXCR, one entry per CDR3 protein. The sample has around 460,000 distinct CDR3 sequences, around 23% seen once; the top ten hold about 0.75%. Source material: naive CD8+ T cells from blood, with Jurkat cell RNA spiked in. Regarding subset: FACS-sorted CD8+CD4-CCR7+CD45RA+ naive T cells. All receptors come from a human donor in good health. Some libraries in this study had Jurkat cell RNA spiked in.

The genes are TRBV11-1 and TRBJ2-5; D gene ambiguous. This CDR3 region has 14 residues. Looked up from germline, CDR1 is SGHAT and CDR2 is FQDESV (reference sequence). Trimming pared 1 base from V and 1 base from J, leaving 7 bases between. As DNA, the CDR3 is TGTGCCAGCAGCTTAGAGTCGTTCCAAGAGACCCAGTACTTC. This sequence encodes CASSLESFQETQYF.

This clonotype was observed a few times. V is TRBV27 and J is TRBJ1-6; unclear D gene. The CDR3 sequence is 14 residues long. Per germline, CDR1 MNHEY and CDR2 SMNVEV (reference sequence). Trimming cost V 2 bases and J 7 bases, with 9 bases left between them. In DNA form, the CDR3 reads TGTGCCAGCAGTTTAATAGGGTGGAATTCACCCCTCCACTTT. Protein: CASSLIGWNSPLHF.

This clonotype has only one observation. A read error may explain this, as a much larger clone is one base away. This chain links TRBV5-1 with TRBJ2-5; D gene unclear. The CDR3 is made up of 17 amino acids. The germline gives CDR1 SGHRS, CDR2 YFSETQ. V lost 0 bases to trimming and J lost 5 bases, with 20 bases between them. The DNA of the CDR3 is TGCGCCAGCAGCTTGGCTATGTTAGGCCCTACCTCGGAGACCCAGTACTTC. This translates into CASSLAMLGPTSETQYF.

This clonotype was seen many times. V and J are TRBV25-1 and TRBJ1-1; D gene uncertain. Per germline, CDR1 MGHDK and CDR2 SYGVNS. Trimming stripped 4 bases from V and 4 bases from J, with 7 bases between. This CDR3 has 12 amino acids. The CDR3 protein is CASSVGVTEAFF. In DNA form, the CDR3 reads TGTGCCAGCAGTGTGGGCGTCACTGAAGCTTTCTTT. Together with reference TRBV25-1 and TRBJ1-1, the CDR3 gives the full variable domain: EADIYQTPRYLVIGTGKKITLECSQTMGHDKMYWYQQDPGMELHLIHYSYGVNSTEKGDLSSESTVSRIRTEHFPLTLESARPSHTSQYLCASSVGVTEAFFGQGTRLTVV.

In this sample, this clonotype turned up a few times. The gene calls are TRBV20-1 and TRBJ2-3; 11 nucleotides line up with TRBD2. The CDR3 sequence is 16 residues long. Germline V lookup: CDR1 DFQATT, CDR2 SNEGSKA (reference sequence). After removal of 0 bases from V and 6 bases from J, the junction contained 8 bases not matched to a gene. CDR3: CSARDVGLAGPDTQYF. The CDR3, as DNA: TGCAGTGCTAGAGATGTTGGACTAGCGGGCCCCGATACGCAGTATTTT.

This clonotype came up a few times. This chain joins TRBV7-2 and TRBJ2-1, with TRBD2 as a possible D gene (5 bases). The V and J ends lost 5 bases and 9 bases respectively, with 11 bases between them. CDR1 is SGHTA, CDR2 FQGNSA, per germline. The CDR3 runs to 12 residues. CDR3 nucleotide sequence: TGTGCCAGCAGCCCGGGAATGATTGAGCAGTTCTTC. As protein: CASSPGMIEQFF.

This clonotype showed up many times. This chain links TRBV29-1 with TRBJ1-1; 9 nucleotides align to TRBD1. With V trimmed by 4 bases and J by 1 base, 16 bases remained unmatched. The CDR3 is made up of 18 amino acids. Germline V lookup: CDR1 SQVTM, CDR2 ANQGSEA. The DNA for the CDR3 is TGCAGCGTTGCCGCCCGGGACAGGGTTTATGGTGCGAACACTGAAGCTTTCTTT. It specifies CSVAARDRVYGANTEAFF.

This clonotype was detected a few times. The gene calls are TRBV20-1 and TRBJ2-5, with 11 bases identical to TRBD2. Trimming cost V 1 base and J 4 bases; bases outside gene matches: 5. Germline-derived CDR1 and CDR2 are DFQATT and SNEGSKA (reference sequence). The CDR3 is 15 residues long. CDR3 nucleotide sequence: TGCAGTGCTAGAGTGCTAGCGGGAGGTTTAGAGACCCAGTACTTC. Encoded protein: CSARVLAGGLETQYF.

In regard to this clonotype: With a much larger clone just one base away, this may be a read error. CDR3 loop: CASSFGTRNPPQHF. The CDR3 DNA sequence: TGTGCCAGTAGTTTCGGGACGCGAAACCCGCCCCAGCATTTT. The chain recombines TRBV19 with TRBJ1-5, with D possibly matching TRBD1 (5 bases). There are 14 residues in the CDR3. Between the trimmed V and J ends, which lost 5 bases and 9 bases, there was a span of 17 bases. In germline, CDR1 is LNHDA, CDR2 SQIVND (reference sequence).

This clonotype was seen many times. J is TRBJ2-5 and V is TRBV27; a weak D match, TRBD1 (6 bases). CDR1 and CDR2 (germline): MNHEY, SMNVEV (reference sequence). Trimming took 5 bases from V and 9 from J, leaving 16 bases between them. The CDR3 is 13 residues long. DNA for the CDR3: TGTGCCAGCAGTGCAACAGGGTTTGGGGCCCAGTACTTC. Translation: CASSATGFGAQYF.